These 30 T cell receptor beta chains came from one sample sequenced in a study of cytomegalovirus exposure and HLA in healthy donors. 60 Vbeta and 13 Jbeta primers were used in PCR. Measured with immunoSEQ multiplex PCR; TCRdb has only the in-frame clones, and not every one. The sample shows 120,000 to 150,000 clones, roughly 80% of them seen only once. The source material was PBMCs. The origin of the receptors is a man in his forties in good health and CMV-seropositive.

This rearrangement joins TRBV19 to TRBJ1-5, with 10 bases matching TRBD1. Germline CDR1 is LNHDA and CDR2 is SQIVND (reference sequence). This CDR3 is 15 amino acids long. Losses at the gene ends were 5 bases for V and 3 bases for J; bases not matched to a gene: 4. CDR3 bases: TGTGCCAGTAGTGGGACAGGGGTTTCCAATCAGCCCCAGCATTTT. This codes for CASSGTGVSNQPQHF.

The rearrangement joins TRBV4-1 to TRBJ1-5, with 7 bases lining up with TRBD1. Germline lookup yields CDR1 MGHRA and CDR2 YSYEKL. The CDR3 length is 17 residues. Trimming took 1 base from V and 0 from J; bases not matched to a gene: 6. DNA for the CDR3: TGCGCCAGCAGCCAAGGGGCAGGGGGTTATAGCAATCAGCCCCAGCATTTT. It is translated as CASSQGAGGYSNQPQHF.

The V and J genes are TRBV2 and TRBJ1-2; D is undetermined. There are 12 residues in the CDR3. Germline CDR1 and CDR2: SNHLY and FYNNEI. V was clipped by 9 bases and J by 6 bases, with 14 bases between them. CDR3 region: CARREPGDGYTF. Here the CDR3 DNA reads TGTGCCAGGCGGGAGCCAGGCGATGGCTACACCTTC.

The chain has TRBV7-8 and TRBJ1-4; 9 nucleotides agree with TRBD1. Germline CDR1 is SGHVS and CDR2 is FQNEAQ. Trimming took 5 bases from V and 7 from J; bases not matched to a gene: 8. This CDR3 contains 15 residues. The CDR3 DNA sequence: TGTGCCAGCAGCCAGGGGACAGGGTATAGTGAAAAACTGTTTTTT. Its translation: CASSQGTGYSEKLFF.

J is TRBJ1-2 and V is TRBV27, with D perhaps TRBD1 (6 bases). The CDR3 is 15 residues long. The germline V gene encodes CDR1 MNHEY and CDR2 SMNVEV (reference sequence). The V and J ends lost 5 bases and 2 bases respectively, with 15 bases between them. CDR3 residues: CASSITTGPNYGYTF. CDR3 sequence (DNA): TGTGCCAGCAGTATCACTACAGGGCCCAACTATGGCTACACCTTC.

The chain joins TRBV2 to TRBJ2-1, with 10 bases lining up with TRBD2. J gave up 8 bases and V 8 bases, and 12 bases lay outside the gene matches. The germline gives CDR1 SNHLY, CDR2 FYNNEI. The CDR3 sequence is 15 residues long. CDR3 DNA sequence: TGTGCCAGCGTAAGCGGACTAGCGGTTTCGGATGAGCAGTTCTTC. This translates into CASVSGLAVSDEQFF. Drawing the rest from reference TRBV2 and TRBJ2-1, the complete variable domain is EPEVTQTPSHQVTQMGQEVILRCVPISNHLYFYWYRQILGQKVEFLVSFYNNEISEKSEIFDDQFSVERPDGSNFTLKIRSTKLEDSAMYFCASVSGLAVSDEQFFGPGTRLTVL.

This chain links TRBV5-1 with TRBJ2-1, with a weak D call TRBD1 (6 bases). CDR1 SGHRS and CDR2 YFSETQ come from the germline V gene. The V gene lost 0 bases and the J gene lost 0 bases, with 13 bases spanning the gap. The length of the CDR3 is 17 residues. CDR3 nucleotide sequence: TGCGCCAGCAGCTTGGTACTTACAGGGAGCTCCTACAATGAGCAGTTCTTC. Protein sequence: CASSLVLTGSSYNEQFF.

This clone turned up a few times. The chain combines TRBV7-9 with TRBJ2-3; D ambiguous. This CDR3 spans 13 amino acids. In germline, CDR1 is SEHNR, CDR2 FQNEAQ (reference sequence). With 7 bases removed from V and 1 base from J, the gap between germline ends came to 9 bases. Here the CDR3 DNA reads TGTGCCAGCACCCACGAGGGCACAGATACGCAGTATTTT. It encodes CASTHEGTDTQYF.

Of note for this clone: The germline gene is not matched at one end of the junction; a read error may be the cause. The CDR3 reads CSSSPYRDQPQHF. The DNA for the CDR3 is TGTTCCAGCAGTCCATACAGGGATCAGCCCCAGCATTTT. The V gene is TRBV7-9, the J gene TRBJ1-5, with TRBD1 as a possible D gene (6 bases). The germline gives CDR1 SEHNR, CDR2 FQNEAQ (reference sequence). This CDR3 comprises 13 residues.

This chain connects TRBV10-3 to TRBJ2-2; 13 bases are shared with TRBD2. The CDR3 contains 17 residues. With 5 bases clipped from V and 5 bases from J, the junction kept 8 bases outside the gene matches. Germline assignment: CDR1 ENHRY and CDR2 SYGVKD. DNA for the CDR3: TGTGCCATCAGTTCGGGACTAGCGGGACTGACTACCGGGGAGCTGTTTTTT. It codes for CAISSGLAGLTTGELFF.

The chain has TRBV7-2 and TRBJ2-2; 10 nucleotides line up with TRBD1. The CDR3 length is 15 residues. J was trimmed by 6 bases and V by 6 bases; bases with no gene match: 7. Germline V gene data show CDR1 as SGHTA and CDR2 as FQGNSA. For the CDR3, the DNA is TGTGCCAGCAGATCGACAGGGGGCACGGCCGGGGAGCTGTTTTTT. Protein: CASRSTGGTAGELFF. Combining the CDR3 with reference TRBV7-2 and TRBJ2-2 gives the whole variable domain GAGVSQSPSNKVTEKGKDVELRCDPISGHTALYWYRQSLGQGLEFLIYFQGNSAPDKSGLPSDRFSAERTGGSVSTLTIQRTQQEDSAVYLCASRSTGGTAGELFFGEGSRLTVL.

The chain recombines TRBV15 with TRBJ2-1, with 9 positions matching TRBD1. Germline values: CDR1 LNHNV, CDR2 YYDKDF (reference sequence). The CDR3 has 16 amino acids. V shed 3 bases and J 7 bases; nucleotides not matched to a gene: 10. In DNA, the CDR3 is TGTGCCACCAGCAGGGGCCCGGGACAGGGTGGGAATGAGCAGTTCTTC. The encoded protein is CATSRGPGQGGNEQFF.

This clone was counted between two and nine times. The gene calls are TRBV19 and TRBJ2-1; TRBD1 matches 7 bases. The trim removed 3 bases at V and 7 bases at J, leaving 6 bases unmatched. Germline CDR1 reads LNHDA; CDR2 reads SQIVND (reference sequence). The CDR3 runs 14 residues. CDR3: CASSMGAGGNEQFF. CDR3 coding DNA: TGTGCCAGTAGTATGGGGGCAGGGGGTAATGAGCAGTTCTTC.

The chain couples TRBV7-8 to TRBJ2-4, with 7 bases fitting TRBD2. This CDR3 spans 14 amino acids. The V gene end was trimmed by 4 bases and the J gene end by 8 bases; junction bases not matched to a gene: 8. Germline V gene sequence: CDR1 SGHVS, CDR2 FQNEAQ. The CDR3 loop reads CASSSPPRGDIQYF. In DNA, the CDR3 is TGTGCCAGCAGCTCCCCGCCCCGGGGGGACATTCAGTACTTC.

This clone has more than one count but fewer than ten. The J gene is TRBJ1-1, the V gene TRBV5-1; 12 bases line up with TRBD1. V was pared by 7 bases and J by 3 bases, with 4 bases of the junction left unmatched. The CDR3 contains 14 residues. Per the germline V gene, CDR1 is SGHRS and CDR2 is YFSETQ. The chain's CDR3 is CASRDRGHHTEAFF. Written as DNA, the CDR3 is TGCGCCAGCCGGGACAGGGGGCATCACACTGAAGCTTTCTTT.

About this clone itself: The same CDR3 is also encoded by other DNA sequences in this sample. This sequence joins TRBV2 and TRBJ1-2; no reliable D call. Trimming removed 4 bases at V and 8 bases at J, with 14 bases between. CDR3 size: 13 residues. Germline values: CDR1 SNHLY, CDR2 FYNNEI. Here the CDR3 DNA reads TGTGCCAGCAGTGGGGAGGGAAATTACGGCTACACCTTC. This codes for CASSGEGNYGYTF. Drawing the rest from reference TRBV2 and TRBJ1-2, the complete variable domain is EPEVTQTPSHQVTQMGQEVILRCVPISNHLYFYWYRQILGQKVEFLVSFYNNEISEKSEIFDDQFSVERPDGSNFTLKIRSTKLEDSAMYFCASSGEGNYGYTFGSGTRLTVV.

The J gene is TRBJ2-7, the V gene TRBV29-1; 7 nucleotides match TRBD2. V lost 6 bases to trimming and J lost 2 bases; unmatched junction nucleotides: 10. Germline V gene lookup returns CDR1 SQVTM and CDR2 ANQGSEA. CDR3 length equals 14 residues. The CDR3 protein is CSVRRGDGPYEQYF. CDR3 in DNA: TGCAGCGTACGCCGGGGGGATGGCCCCTACGAGCAGTACTTC.

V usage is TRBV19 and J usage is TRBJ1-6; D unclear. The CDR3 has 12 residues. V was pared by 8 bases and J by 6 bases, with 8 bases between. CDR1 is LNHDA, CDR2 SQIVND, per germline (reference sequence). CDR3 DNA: TGTGCCAGTGCCCAGCGTAATTCACCCCTCCACTTT. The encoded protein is CASAQRNSPLHF. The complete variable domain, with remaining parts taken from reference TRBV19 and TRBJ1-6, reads DGGITQSPKYLFRKEGQNVTLSCEQNLNHDAMYWYRQDPGQGLRLIYYSQIVNDFQKGDIAEGYSVSREKKESFPLTVTSAQKNPTAFYLCASAQRNSPLHFGNGTRLTVT.

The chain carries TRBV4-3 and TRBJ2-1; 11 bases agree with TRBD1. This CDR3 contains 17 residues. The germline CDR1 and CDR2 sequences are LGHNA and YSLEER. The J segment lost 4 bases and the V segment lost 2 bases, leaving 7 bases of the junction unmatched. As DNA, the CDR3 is TGCGCCAGCAGCCAAAGGTTCCGGGACAGGGGGTACAATGAGCAGTTCTTC. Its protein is CASSQRFRDRGYNEQFF.

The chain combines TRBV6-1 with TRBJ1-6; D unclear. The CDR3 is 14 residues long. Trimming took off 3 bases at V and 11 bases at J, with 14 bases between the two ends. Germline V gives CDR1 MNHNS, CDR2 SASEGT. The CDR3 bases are TGTGCCAGCAGTGAGACCGGCGGGAGAACACCCCTCCACTTT. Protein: CASSETGGRTPLHF.

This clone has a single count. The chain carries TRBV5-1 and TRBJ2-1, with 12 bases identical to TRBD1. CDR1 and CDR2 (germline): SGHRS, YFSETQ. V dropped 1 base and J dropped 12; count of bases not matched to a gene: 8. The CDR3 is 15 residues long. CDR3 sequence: CASSLMGQGAQWQFF. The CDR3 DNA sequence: TGCGCCAGCAGCTTGATGGGACAGGGGGCCCAGTGGCAGTTCTTC.

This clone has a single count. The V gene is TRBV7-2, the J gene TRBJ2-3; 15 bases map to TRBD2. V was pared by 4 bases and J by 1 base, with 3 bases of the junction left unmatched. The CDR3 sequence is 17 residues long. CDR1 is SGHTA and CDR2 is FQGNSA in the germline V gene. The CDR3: CASSWTSGGAGTDTQYF. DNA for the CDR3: TGTGCCAGCAGCTGGACTAGCGGGGGGGCGGGCACAGATACGCAGTATTTT.

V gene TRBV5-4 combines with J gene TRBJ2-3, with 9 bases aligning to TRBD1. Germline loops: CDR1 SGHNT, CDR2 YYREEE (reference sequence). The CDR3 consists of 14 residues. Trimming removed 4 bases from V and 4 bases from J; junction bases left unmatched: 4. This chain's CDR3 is CASSKGQGPDTQYF. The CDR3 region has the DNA TGTGCCAGCAGCAAGGGACAGGGTCCAGATACGCAGTATTTT.

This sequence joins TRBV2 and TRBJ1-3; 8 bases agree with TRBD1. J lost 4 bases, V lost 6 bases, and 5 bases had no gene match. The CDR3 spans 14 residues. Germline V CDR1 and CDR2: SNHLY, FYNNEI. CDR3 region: CASSGTGDGNTIYF. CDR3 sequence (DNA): TGTGCCAGCAGCGGGACAGGCGACGGAAACACCATATATTTT.

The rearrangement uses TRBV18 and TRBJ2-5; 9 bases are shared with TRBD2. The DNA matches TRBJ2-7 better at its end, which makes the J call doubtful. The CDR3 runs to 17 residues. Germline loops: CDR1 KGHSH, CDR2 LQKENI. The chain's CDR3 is CASSPMTSGGNTYEQYF. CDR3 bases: TGTGCCAGCTCACCAATGACTAGCGGAGGAAATACCTACGAGCAGTACTTC.

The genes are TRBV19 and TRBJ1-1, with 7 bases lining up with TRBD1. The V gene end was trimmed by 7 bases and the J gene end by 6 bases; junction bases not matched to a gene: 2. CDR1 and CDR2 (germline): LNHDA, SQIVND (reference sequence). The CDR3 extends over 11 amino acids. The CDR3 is CASTQGAEAFF. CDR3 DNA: TGTGCCAGTACCCAGGGGGCTGAAGCTTTCTTT.

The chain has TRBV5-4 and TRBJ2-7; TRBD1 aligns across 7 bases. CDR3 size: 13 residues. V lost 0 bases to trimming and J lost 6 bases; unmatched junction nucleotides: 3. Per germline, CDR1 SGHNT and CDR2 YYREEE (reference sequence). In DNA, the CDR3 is TGTGCCAGCAGCTTGGAACAGGGGAGCGAGCAGTACTTC. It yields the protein CASSLEQGSEQYF.

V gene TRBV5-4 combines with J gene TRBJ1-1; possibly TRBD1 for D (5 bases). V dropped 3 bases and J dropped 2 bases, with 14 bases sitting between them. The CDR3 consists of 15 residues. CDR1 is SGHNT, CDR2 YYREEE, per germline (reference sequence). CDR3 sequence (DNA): TGTGCCAGCAGCTCCCAAGGGGTAATAAACACTGAAGCTTTCTTT. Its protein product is CASSSQGVINTEAFF.

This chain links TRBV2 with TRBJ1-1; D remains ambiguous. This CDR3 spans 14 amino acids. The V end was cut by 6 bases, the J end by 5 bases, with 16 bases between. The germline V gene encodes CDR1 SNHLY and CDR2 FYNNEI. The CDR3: CASRSLNGGTEAFF. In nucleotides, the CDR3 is TGTGCCAGCAGATCCCTTAACGGAGGAACTGAAGCTTTCTTT.

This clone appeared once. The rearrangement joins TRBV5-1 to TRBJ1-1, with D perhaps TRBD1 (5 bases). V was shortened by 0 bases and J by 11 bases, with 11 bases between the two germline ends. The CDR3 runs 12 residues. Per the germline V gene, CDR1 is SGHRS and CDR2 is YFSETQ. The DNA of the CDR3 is TGCGCCAGCAGCTTGGAGGGGCGTCAGGCTTTCTTT. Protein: CASSLEGRQAFF.